These 28 T cell receptor beta chains share one sample of origin, sequenced in a study of radiotherapy plus CTLA-4 blockade in lung cancer. Profiling relied on immunoSEQ multiplex PCR, and the TCRdb table lists in-frame clones only, not all of them. Among roughly 51,000 clones listed, roughly 90% were seen once. This sample comprised peripheral blood, obtained from a patient treated with radiotherapy plus ipilimumab. Receptor source: a human donor with non-small cell lung cancer that progressed on radiotherapy plus ipilimumab. Some clones in this sample may be carry-over from other donors' samples.

Remarks on this clone: At the DNA level, this CDR3 is encoded by other sequences in the same sample as well. The rearrangement joins TRBV15 to TRBJ2-1; D perhaps matches TRBD2 (6 bases). The length of the CDR3 is 14 residues. The V end was cut by 3 bases, the J end by 0 bases, with 6 bases between. Looked up from germline, CDR1 is LNHNV and CDR2 is YYDKDF (reference sequence). The CDR3 region has the DNA TGTGCCACCAGCAGCGGGAGCTCCTACAATGAGCAGTTCTTC. Its protein is CATSSGSSYNEQFF.

The chain employs TRBV7-3 and TRBJ1-1; D is unresolved. V lost 2 bases to trimming and J lost 0 bases, with 4 bases between them. The V gene's germline CDR1 is SGHTA and CDR2 FQGTGA. The CDR3 totals 13 residues. In DNA form, the CDR3 reads TGTGCCAGCAGCTTACAGGTGAACACTGAAGCTTTCTTT. Amino acids: CASSLQVNTEAFF.

The chain carries TRBV7-3 and TRBJ2-4; D possibly corresponds to TRBD2 (6 bases). Trimming took off 5 bases at V and 13 bases at J, with 24 bases between the two ends. Germline-derived CDR1 and CDR2 are SGHTA and FQGTGA. The CDR3 totals 15 residues. CDR3 nucleotides: TGTGCCAGCAGCCCCAAGGCCAGCGGGTTTCGGGGACAGTACTTC. Translated: CASSPKASGFRGQYF.

The gene calls are TRBV5-1 and TRBJ2-1; 9 bases match TRBD2. Per the germline V gene, CDR1 is SGHRS and CDR2 is YFSETQ. Trimming removed 0 bases from V and 4 bases from J; junction bases left unmatched: 8. CDR3 length: 17 amino acids. The CDR3 protein is CASSLAGTLAGYNEQFF. The CDR3, as DNA: TGCGCCAGCAGCTTGGCGGGTACCCTAGCGGGATACAATGAGCAGTTCTTC. Together with reference TRBV5-1 and TRBJ2-1, the CDR3 gives the full variable domain: KAGVTQTPRYLIKTRGQQVTLSCSPISGHRSVSWYQQTPGQGLQFLFEYFSETQRNKGNFPGRFSGRQFSNSRSEMNVSTLELGDSALYLCASSLAGTLAGYNEQFFGPGTRLTVL.

The gene calls are TRBV6-4 and TRBJ2-1; a possible D gene is TRBD2 (6 bases). Deletions cut 6 bases from V and 1 base from J, with 10 bases between. Germline CDR1 MRHNA, CDR2 SNTAGT. The CDR3 is 14 residues long. DNA of the CDR3: TGTGCCAGCAGAGAGCGGGTGTCCTACAATGAGCAGTTCTTC. Residues: CASRERVSYNEQFF.

V is TRBV4-2 and J is TRBJ1-4, with 9 bases that match TRBD1. The CDR3 sequence is 17 residues long. CDR1 LGHNA and CDR2 YNFKEQ come from the germline V gene. V shed 1 base and J 5 bases; nucleotides not matched to a gene: 8. The CDR3 DNA follows: TGTGCCAGCAGCCAAGTAAGGAGAGGACAGGGGAATGAAAAACTGTTTTTT. Encoded protein: CASSQVRRGQGNEKLFF.

The CDR3 sequence: CASSGASGRIREQFF. CDR3 bases: TGTGCCAGCAGTGGGGCTAGCGGGAGAATTAGGGAGCAGTTCTTC. The chain joins TRBV2 to TRBJ2-1, with 10 bases aligning to TRBD2. This CDR3 contains 15 residues. Germline CDR1 reads SNHLY; CDR2 reads FYNNEI. With V trimmed by 4 bases and J by 10 bases, 10 bases remained unmatched.

This chain joins TRBV18 and TRBJ2-3; D is unclear. V gave up 3 bases and J gave up 0 bases, with 4 bases separating them. The CDR3 contains 13 residues. Germline V gene data show CDR1 as KGHSH and CDR2 as LQKENI. In nucleotides, the CDR3 is TGTGCCAGCTCACCTCTAAGCACAGATACGCAGTATTTT. This sequence encodes CASSPLSTDTQYF.

This chain links TRBV13 with TRBJ2-2; 8 nucleotides line up with TRBD2. V trimming: 5 bases; J trimming: 0 bases; junction bases outside the gene matches: 8. CDR1 is PRHDT, CDR2 FYEKMQ, per germline (reference sequence). This CDR3 has 17 amino acids. CDR3 sequence: CASSQRISGANTGELFF. The CDR3 coding sequence is TGTGCCAGCAGCCAGCGGATTAGCGGGGCGAACACCGGGGAGCTGTTTTTT.

The V gene is TRBV9, the J gene TRBJ2-7; maybe TRBD1 (5 bases). V dropped 0 bases and J dropped 4 bases, with 14 bases sitting between them. CDR1 and CDR2 (germline): SGDLS, YYNGEE. The CDR3 spans 15 residues. DNA of the CDR3: TGTGCCAGCAGCGTAGGGGGCGACCTGAGTTACGAGCAGTACTTC. Translation: CASSVGGDLSYEQYF.

This clone was seen only once. This chain uses TRBV7-6 with TRBJ1-3, with D uncertain. Germline CDR1 SGHVS, CDR2 FNYEAQ. The CDR3 length is 14 residues. The V and J ends lost 6 bases and 0 bases respectively, with 9 bases between them. The CDR3 region is CASSSTISGNTIYF. Written as DNA, the CDR3 is TGTGCCAGCAGTTCGACAATCTCTGGAAACACCATATATTTT.

This clone was observed once. The V and J genes are TRBV2 and TRBJ2-7; perhaps TRBD2 as D (6 bases). Looked up from germline, CDR1 is SNHLY and CDR2 is FYNNEI. The CDR3 is 15 amino acids. The V and J ends lost 5 bases and 4 bases respectively, with 18 bases between them. This CDR3 is CASSPEEGLGYEQYF. CDR3 sequence (DNA): TGTGCCAGCAGTCCCGAGGAGGGTCTAGGGTACGAGCAGTACTTC.

The chain uses TRBV10-3 and TRBJ2-5; 7 bases are shared with TRBD1. The CDR3 consists of 14 residues. V trimming: 2 bases; J trimming: 2 bases; junction bases outside the gene matches: 2. Germline V gene lookup returns CDR1 ENHRY and CDR2 SYGVKD. The CDR3 is CAISEGTEQETQYF. The CDR3 DNA is TGTGCCATCAGTGAGGGGACAGAACAAGAGACCCAGTACTTC.

This clone showed up just a few times. The chain links TRBV30 to TRBJ2-4, with a tentative D call TRBD1 (5 bases). Trimming removed 0 bases from V and 1 base from J, with 10 bases in between. This CDR3 has 15 amino acids. Germline values: CDR1 GTSNPN, CDR2 SVGIG (reference sequence). The CDR3 loop reads CAWSVIPGAKNIQYF. The CDR3, as DNA: TGTGCCTGGAGTGTAATCCCAGGGGCCAAAAACATTCAGTACTTC.

The V gene is TRBV30, the J gene TRBJ1-1; D ambiguous. V was trimmed by 2 bases and J by 4 bases, leaving 17 bases between them. Germline V gene sequence: CDR1 GTSNPN, CDR2 SVGIG (reference sequence). CDR3 length: 15 residues. The CDR3 bases are TGTGCCTGGAGTATTACGCCGACCGGGATCACTGAAGCTTTCTTT. Its translation is CAWSITPTGITEAFF. Looking up the rest from reference TRBV30 and TRBJ1-1 gives the full variable domain: SQTIHQWPATLVQPVGSPLSLECTVEGTSNPNLYWYRQAAGRGLQLLFYSVGIGQISSEVPQNLSASRPQDRQFILSSKKLLLSDSGFYLCAWSITPTGITEAFFGQGTRLTVV.

V gene TRBV6-6 combines with J gene TRBJ1-1; 7 positions match TRBD1. The CDR3 runs to 13 residues. Germline V gives CDR1 MNHNY, CDR2 SVGAGI (reference sequence). The junction had 9 bases not matched to a gene; V was cut back by 5 bases and J by 9 bases. The CDR3 is CASSRRDRQQAFF. CDR3 coding DNA: TGTGCCAGCAGTCGTCGGGACAGACAACAAGCTTTCTTT.

The chain has TRBV4-1 and TRBJ2-7; possible D gene TRBD2, 5 bases. Trimming removed 1 base at V and 2 bases at J, with 12 bases between. Germline values: CDR1 MGHRA, CDR2 YSYEKL. The CDR3 covers 15 residues. CDR3 DNA sequence: TGCGCCAGCAGCCAAGTAGAGGGCCCAACCTACGAGCAGTACTTC. It translates to CASSQVEGPTYEQYF.

The chain combines TRBV18 with TRBJ1-3; D not certain. Germline CDR1 KGHSH, CDR2 LQKENI. The CDR3 has 17 amino acids. The V end was cut by 2 bases, the J end by 2 bases, with 16 bases between. CDR3 DNA sequence: TGTGCCAGCTCACCAGAGGCGAACCTCCGGCCTGGAAACACCATATATTTT. This codes for CASSPEANLRPGNTIYF.

The V gene is TRBV25-1, the J gene TRBJ2-4; 8 bases fit TRBD2. This CDR3 is built from 14 residues. The ends lost 8 bases at V and 0 bases at J; junction bases unmatched: 3. In germline, CDR1 is MGHDK, CDR2 SYGVNS. The DNA for the CDR3 is TGTGCCAGCCGTAGCGGGATAGCCAAAAACATTCAGTACTTC. This encodes CASRSGIAKNIQYF.

V gene TRBV9 combines with J gene TRBJ2-7; the match to TRBD1 covers 10 bases. V lost 3 bases to trimming and J lost 6 bases; unmatched junction nucleotides: 3. Germline values: CDR1 SGDLS, CDR2 YYNGEE. The CDR3 runs 13 residues. CDR3 DNA sequence: TGTGCCAGCAGCGAGCGGACAGGGGGCGAGCAGTACTTC. Protein: CASSERTGGEQYF.

The V gene is TRBV6-5, the J gene TRBJ2-7; the match to TRBD2 covers 13 bases. The CDR3 has 15 residues. The ends lost 8 bases at V and 5 bases at J; junction bases unmatched: 9. Per the germline V gene, CDR1 is MNHEY and CDR2 is SVGAGI. CDR3 bases: TGTGCCAGCGGAGTTCGTGGACTAGCGGGAGACGAGCAGTACTTC. As protein: CASGVRGLAGDEQYF.

The DNA of the CDR3 is TGTGCCAGCAGTAGCGGTGTCTCGGGGTACAATGAGCAGTTCTTC. This sequence encodes CASSSGVSGYNEQFF. The gene calls are TRBV28 and TRBJ2-1, with a possible D match to TRBD2 (5 bases). CDR1 is MDHEN, CDR2 SYDVKM, per germline. V lost 5 bases to trimming and J lost 4 bases, with 15 bases between them. CDR3 length equals 15 residues. Looking up the rest from reference TRBV28 and TRBJ2-1 gives the full variable domain: DVKVTQSSRYLVKRTGEKVFLECVQDMDHENMFWYRQDPGLGLRLIYFSYDVKMKEKGDIPEGYSVSREKKERFSLILESASTNQTSMYLCASSSGVSGYNEQFFGPGTRLTVL.

Worth noting for this clone: The junction departs from the called germline gene at one end, perhaps through a read error. This sample also contains other DNA sequences that code for the same CDR3. The rearrangement uses TRBV5-1 and TRBJ2-7; 11 bases align to TRBD2. CDR1 SGHRS and CDR2 YFSETQ come from the germline V gene. The CDR3 length is 16 residues. The CDR3 DNA reads TGCGCCAGCAGCTTCGTTAGCGGGAGGGCCTGGTACGAGCAGTACTTT. Protein: CASSFVSGRAWYEQYF.

The chain couples TRBV6-6 to TRBJ1-5; 9 positions match TRBD1. This CDR3 comprises 15 residues. CDR1 is MNHNY and CDR2 is SVGAGI in the germline V gene (reference sequence). J lost 5 bases, V lost 5 bases, and 7 bases had no gene match. The CDR3 sequence is CASSTGQGLDQPQHF. In nucleotides, the CDR3 is TGTGCCAGCAGTACGGGACAGGGCTTAGATCAGCCCCAGCATTTT.

The J gene is TRBJ2-3, the V gene TRBV6-1; D possibly corresponds to TRBD1 (6 bases). The CDR3 has 11 amino acids. Trimming stripped 8 bases from V and 3 bases from J, with 6 bases between. The V gene's germline CDR1 is MNHNS and CDR2 SASEGT. The CDR3 DNA sequence: TGTGCCAGCGGACAGACAGATACGCAGTATTTT. It codes for CASGQTDTQYF.

This clone was counted once. This sequence joins TRBV10-1 and TRBJ2-2; D unresolved. The CDR3 length is 15 residues. V lost 5 bases, J lost 4 bases, and 14 bases lay in between. The V gene's germline CDR1 is WNHNN and CDR2 SYGVQD (reference sequence). The CDR3 region is CASSSRLGVTGELFF. The CDR3 nucleotides read TGCGCCAGCAGTTCTCGCCTAGGTGTCACCGGGGAGCTGTTTTTT.

The rearrangement links TRBV10-3 to TRBJ1-2, with no clear D. Germline V gene lookup returns CDR1 ENHRY and CDR2 SYGVKD. Trimming took 7 bases from V and 0 from J, leaving 9 bases between them. The CDR3 loop spans 13 amino acids. The CDR3 DNA reads as TGTGCCATCACCCCGGGAACTAACTATGGCTACACCTTC. Its translation is CAITPGTNYGYTF.

The rearrangement uses TRBV12-5 and TRBJ1-2, with D uncertain. The V end was cut by 1 base, the J end by 7 bases, with 7 bases between. Germline assignment: CDR1 LGHNT and CDR2 FRNRAP. This CDR3 spans 12 amino acids. CDR3 protein: CASGLETSGYTF. The CDR3 DNA is TGTGCTAGTGGTTTGGAGACAAGTGGCTACACCTTC.